The clone carrying this T cell receptor beta chain was picked up many times. The target antigen is unknown. This entry comes from a study of regulatory T cells in long-lasting Graves disease. Study-wide context: Graves' patients, newly diagnosed, had taken antithyroid drugs under 3 months.

Time point specified: newly diagnosed GD, antithyroid drugs for less than 3 months. The TCR library was made from RNA that had been extracted from PBMCs in TRIzol. Combining iRepertoire HTBI primers with Arm-PCR of CDR3 regions, the authors built TCR beta libraries. Using its own MiXCR run on the multiplex PCR reads, TCRdb lists one record per CDR3 protein. Among roughly 410,000 distinct CDR3 sequences listed, 15% were seen once. Study findings and constraints: Analysis covered peripheral blood alone, not thyroid tissue.

Germline V lookup: CDR1 SGHNT, CDR2 YENEEA. The CDR3 covers 14 residues. Trimming removed 7 bases at V and 4 bases at J, with 14 bases between. These data also featured in a second study, about T cells in Graves' hyperthyroidism and ophthalmopathy.

Sequenced material: peripheral blood mononuclear cells (PBMCs), taken at new diagnosis, from a patient treated with antithyroid drugs. The sequence came from a woman between 35 and 50 years old with Graves disease. The chain links TRBV11-3 to TRBJ2-1; the D gene is possibly TRBD2 (6 bases). The chain's CDR3 is CASTSRGGYNEQFF. As DNA, the CDR3 is TGTGCCAGCACCTCCCGGGGAGGTTACAATGAGCAGTTCTTC.